These 15 T cell receptor beta chains came from one sample sequenced in a study of T cell repertoires in cytomegalovirus infection. A single record per CDR3 protein comes from TCRdb applying MiXCR to the reads. The sample records 50,000 or so distinct CDR3 sequences, 20% to 25% being singletons. No antigen has been identified for these receptors. Sequenced sample: PBMCs, sequenced either directly or after in vitro stimulation (not recorded which). Every receptor here comes from a human donor in good health (CMV status not recorded). Some clones in this sample may be carry-over from other donors' samples.

This clonotype was recorded at least ten times. The chain carries TRBV7-9 and TRBJ1-6; 9 bases line up with TRBD1. The V segment lost 5 bases and the J segment 0 bases; nucleotides outside the gene matches: 5. The CDR3 sequence is 17 residues long. Germline CDR1 is SEHNR and CDR2 is FQNEAQ (reference sequence). The CDR3: CASSRDRASSYNSPLHF. The CDR3 nucleotides are TGTGCCAGCAGCCGGGACAGGGCCAGCTCCTATAATTCACCCCTCCACTTT.

This sequence joins TRBV2 and TRBJ1-4; no clear D. This CDR3 is built from 15 residues. Germline V lookup: CDR1 SNHLY, CDR2 FYNNEI. V lost 6 bases and J lost 0, with 11 bases in between. CDR3 in DNA: TGTGCCAGCAGCCAGGCCCCTTCAACTAATGAAAAACTGTTTTTT. This translates into CASSQAPSTNEKLFF.

The chain links TRBV14 to TRBJ2-3; 7 positions agree with TRBD1. The CDR3 runs 18 residues. Germline CDR1 SGHDN, CDR2 FVKESK. V was clipped by 1 base and J by 4 bases; unmatched bases: 14. CDR3 nucleotides: TGTGCCAGCAGCCAAGGGATTACAGGGGACCCACGGTCAGATACGCAGTATTTT. Translated, it gives CASSQGITGDPRSDTQYF. Complete variable domain (other parts from reference TRBV14 and TRBJ2-3): EAGVTQFPSHSVIEKGQTVTLRCDPISGHDNLYWYRRVMGKEIKFLLHFVKESKQDESGMPNNRFLAERTGGTYSTLKVQPAELEDSGVYFCASSQGITGDPRSDTQYFGPGTRLTVL.

This clonotype showed up many times. The genes are TRBV2 and TRBJ2-5; 8 bases line up with TRBD1. CDR1 and CDR2 (germline): SNHLY, FYNNEI. The V and J ends lost 4 bases and 5 bases, in that order; junction bases with no gene match: 6. The CDR3 is 14 residues long. CDR3 bases: TGTGCCAGCAGTGTGACAGGGGTTGTGGAGACCCAGTACTTC. Translation gives CASSVTGVVETQYF.

This clonotype was observed a handful of times. The gene calls are TRBV5-1 and TRBJ2-1; 7 positions match TRBD2. The V gene's germline CDR1 is SGHRS and CDR2 YFSETQ. The junction had 9 bases not matched to a gene; V was cut back by 5 bases and J by 1 base. The CDR3 loop spans 16 amino acids. The DNA for the CDR3 is TGCGCCAGCAGGCATCCGGGGGGAGGGTCCTACAATGAGCAGTTCTTC. This codes for CASRHPGGGSYNEQFF.

The chain joins TRBV7-2 to TRBJ2-7, with 15 bases fitting TRBD2. The CDR3 spans 18 residues. Losses at the gene ends were 4 bases for V and 3 bases for J; bases not matched to a gene: 10. CDR1 and CDR2 (germline): SGHTA, FQGNSA. CDR3 region: CASSSFPGLAGGNYEQYF. The CDR3, as DNA: TGTGCCAGCAGCTCATTTCCGGGACTAGCGGGGGGCAACTACGAGCAGTACTTC.

Of note for this clonotype: One base away lies a much larger clone, so this may be a sequencing read error. J is TRBJ2-1 and V is TRBV7-8, with 13 bases matching TRBD2. Trimming took 7 bases from V and 8 from J; bases not matched to a gene: 8. The germline V gene encodes CDR1 SGHVS and CDR2 FQNEAQ. The CDR3 covers 15 residues. As DNA, the CDR3 is TGTGCCAGCAACCCCGGGACTAGCGGGGACGATGAGCAGTTCTTC. It codes for CASNPGTSGDDEQFF.

This clonotype was seen a few times. This rearrangement joins TRBV6-1 to TRBJ2-4; D gene unclear. The CDR3 extends over 13 amino acids. Germline CDR1 reads MNHNS; CDR2 reads SASEGT. The germline V and J ends were trimmed by 7 bases and 3 bases, with 10 bases remaining between them. The CDR3 region is CASISRHKNIQYF. The CDR3 DNA reads TGTGCCAGCATCTCTCGCCACAAAAACATTCAGTACTTC.

This clonotype was seen once. The V call is TRBV5-5, the J call TRBJ2-3; 16 bases are a match to TRBD2. This CDR3 has 18 amino acids. V trimming: 1 base; J trimming: 5 bases; junction bases outside the gene matches: 7. Germline CDR1 reads SGHKS; CDR2 reads YYEKEE (reference sequence). CDR3 protein: CASSLSGLAGGPGDTQYF. The CDR3, as DNA: TGTGCCAGCAGCTTGTCGGGACTAGCGGGAGGGCCTGGAGATACGCAGTATTTT.

Sample share makes this clonotype medium-sized. J is TRBJ1-1 and V is TRBV7-6, with D uncertain. Germline V gives CDR1 SGHVS, CDR2 FNYEAQ. Trimming shortened V by 0 bases and J by 1 base, and 3 bases separated the two germline ends. The CDR3 is 13 amino acids. CDR3 region: CASSLAKNTEAFF. The CDR3 bases are TGTGCCAGCAGCTTAGCGAAGAACACTGAAGCTTTCTTT.

A few counts support this clonotype. The chain recombines TRBV19 with TRBJ2-3; D unclear. Trimming left V 6 bases short and J 0 bases short, with 7 bases between. The CDR3 sequence is 13 residues long. Germline CDR1 reads LNHDA; CDR2 reads SQIVND (reference sequence). The CDR3 nucleotides are TGTGCCAGTAGATCAGGAAGCACAGATACGCAGTATTTT. Translated, it gives CASRSGSTDTQYF. Complete variable domain (other parts from reference TRBV19 and TRBJ2-3): DGGITQSPKYLFRKEGQNVTLSCEQNLNHDAMYWYRQDPGQGLRLIYYSQIVNDFQKGDIAEGYSVSREKKESFPLTVTSAQKNPTAFYLCASRSGSTDTQYFGPGTRLTVL.

This clonotype was detected ten times or more. The CDR3 nucleotides are TGTGCCAGCAGCTTGGGCCTGAACTATGGCTACACCTTC. It encodes CASSLGLNYGYTF. The V call is TRBV5-6, the J call TRBJ1-2, with D hard to call. This CDR3 contains 13 residues. V gave up 0 bases and J gave up 2 bases, with 5 bases separating them. CDR1 and CDR2 from the germline V gene are SGHDT and YYEEEE.

The rearrangement links TRBV18 to TRBJ1-2, with 9 bases that match TRBD1. This CDR3 has 14 amino acids. Germline lookup yields CDR1 KGHSH and CDR2 LQKENI. V dropped 4 bases and J dropped 5; count of bases not matched to a gene: 5. The CDR3 DNA reads TGTGCCAGCTCACTTGGGACAGGGATTTATGGCTACACCTTC. Protein product: CASSLGTGIYGYTF. Full variable domain (outside the CDR3, taken from reference TRBV18 and TRBJ1-2): NAGVMQNPRHLVRRRGQEARLRCSPMKGHSHVYWYRQLPEEGLKFMVYLQKENIIDESGMPKERFSAEFPKEGPSILRIQQVVRGDSAAYFCASSLGTGIYGYTFGSGTRLTVV.

The chain has TRBV19 and TRBJ2-1, with D possibly TRBD2 on 6 matching bases. The germline gives CDR1 LNHDA, CDR2 SQIVND (reference sequence). The V end lost 6 bases, the J end lost 2 bases, and 17 bases lay between the germline ends. The CDR3 is 16 amino acids. In nucleotides, the CDR3 is TGTGCCAGTAGGGGATGGGACTCACCGGCCTACAATGAGCAGTTCTTC. Residues: CASRGWDSPAYNEQFF.

The V gene is TRBV5-4, the J gene TRBJ2-3; either TRBD1 or TRBD2 may supply D (5 bases each). CDR1 is SGHNT, CDR2 YYREEE, per germline (reference sequence). Trimming shortened V by 4 bases and J by 5 bases, and 14 bases separated the two germline ends. This CDR3 has 14 amino acids. CDR3 DNA: TGTGCCAGCAGCCTGGACTGGGGGAAAGATACGCAGTATTTT. Protein sequence: CASSLDWGKDTQYF.